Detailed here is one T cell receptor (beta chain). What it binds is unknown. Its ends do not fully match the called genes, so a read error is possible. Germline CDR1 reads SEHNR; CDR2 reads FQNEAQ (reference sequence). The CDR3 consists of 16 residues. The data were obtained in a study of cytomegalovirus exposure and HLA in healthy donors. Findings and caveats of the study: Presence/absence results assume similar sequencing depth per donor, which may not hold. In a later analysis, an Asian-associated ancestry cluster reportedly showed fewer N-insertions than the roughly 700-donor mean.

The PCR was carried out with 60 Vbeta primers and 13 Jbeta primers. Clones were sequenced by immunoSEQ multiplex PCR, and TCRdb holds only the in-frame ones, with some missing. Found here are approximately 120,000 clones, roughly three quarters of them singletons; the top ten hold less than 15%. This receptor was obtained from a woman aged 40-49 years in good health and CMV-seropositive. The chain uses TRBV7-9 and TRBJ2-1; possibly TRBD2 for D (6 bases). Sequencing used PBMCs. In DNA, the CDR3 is TGTTCCAGCAGCTTAGCGCTCTTAGGAGGGTTAGATGAGCAGTTCTTC. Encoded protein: CSSSLALLGGLDEQFF.